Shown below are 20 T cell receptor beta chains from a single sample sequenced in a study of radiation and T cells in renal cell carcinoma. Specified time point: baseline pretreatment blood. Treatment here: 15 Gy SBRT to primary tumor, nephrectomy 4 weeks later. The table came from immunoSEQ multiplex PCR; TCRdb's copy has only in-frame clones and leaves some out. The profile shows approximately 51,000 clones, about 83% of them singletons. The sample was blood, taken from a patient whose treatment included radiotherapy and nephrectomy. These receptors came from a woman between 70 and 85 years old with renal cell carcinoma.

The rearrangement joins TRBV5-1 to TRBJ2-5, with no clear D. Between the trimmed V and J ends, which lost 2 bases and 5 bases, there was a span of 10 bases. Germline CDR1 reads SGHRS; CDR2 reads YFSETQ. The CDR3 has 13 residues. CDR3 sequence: CASSFVLGETQYF. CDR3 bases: TGCGCCAGCAGCTTTGTTCTAGGGGAGACCCAGTACTTC.

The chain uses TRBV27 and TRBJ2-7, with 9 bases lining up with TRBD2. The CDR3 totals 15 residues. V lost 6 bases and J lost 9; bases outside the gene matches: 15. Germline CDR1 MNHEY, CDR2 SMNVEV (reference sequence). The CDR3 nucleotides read TGTGCCAGCAGCCAGGGACTAGCATCGGTCTCGGTGCAGTACTTC. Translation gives CASSQGLASVSVQYF.

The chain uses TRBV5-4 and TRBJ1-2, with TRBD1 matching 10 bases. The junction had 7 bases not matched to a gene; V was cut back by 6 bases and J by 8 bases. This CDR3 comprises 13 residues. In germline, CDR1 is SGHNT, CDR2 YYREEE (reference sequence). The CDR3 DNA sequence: TGTGCCAGCAAAAGACAGGGGGCGAAAGGCTACACCTTC. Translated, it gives CASKRQGAKGYTF.

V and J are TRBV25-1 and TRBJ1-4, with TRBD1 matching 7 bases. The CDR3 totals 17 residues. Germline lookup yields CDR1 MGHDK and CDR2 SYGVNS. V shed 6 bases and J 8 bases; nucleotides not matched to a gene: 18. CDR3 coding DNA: TGTGCCAGCAGCGGTCTTCGGGTACAGGGGAATGTAGAAAAACTGTTTTTT. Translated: CASSGLRVQGNVEKLFF.

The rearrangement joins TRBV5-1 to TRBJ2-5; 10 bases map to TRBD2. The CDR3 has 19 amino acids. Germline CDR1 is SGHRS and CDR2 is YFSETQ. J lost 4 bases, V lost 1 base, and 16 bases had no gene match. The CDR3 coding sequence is TGCGCCAGCAGCTTGAGAATGGGTAGCGGGGGGCCAGGAGGAGAGACCCAGTACTTC. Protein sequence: CASSLRMGSGGPGGETQYF.

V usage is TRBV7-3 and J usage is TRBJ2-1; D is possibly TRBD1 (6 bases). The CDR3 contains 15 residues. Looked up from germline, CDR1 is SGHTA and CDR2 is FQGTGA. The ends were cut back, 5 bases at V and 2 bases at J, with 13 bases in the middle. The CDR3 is CASSPRTATYNEQFF. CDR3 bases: TGTGCCAGCAGCCCCAGGACAGCTACCTACAATGAGCAGTTCTTC. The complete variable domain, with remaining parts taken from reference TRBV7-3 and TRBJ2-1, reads GAGVSQTPSNKVTEKGKYVELRCDPISGHTALYWYRQSLGQGPEFLIYFQGTGAADDSGLPNDRFFAVRPEGSVSTLKIQRTERGDSAVYLCASSPRTATYNEQFFGPGTRLTVL.

This chain's CDR3 is CASSQRGGELFF. The CDR3 DNA sequence: TGCGCCAGCAGCCAAAGAGGGGGGGAGCTGTTTTTT. V usage is TRBV4-1 and J usage is TRBJ2-2, with a tentative D call TRBD2 (5 bases). V lost 2 bases, J lost 8 bases, and 6 bases lay in between. The CDR3 sequence is 12 residues long. From germline, CDR1 is MGHRA and CDR2 YSYEKL.

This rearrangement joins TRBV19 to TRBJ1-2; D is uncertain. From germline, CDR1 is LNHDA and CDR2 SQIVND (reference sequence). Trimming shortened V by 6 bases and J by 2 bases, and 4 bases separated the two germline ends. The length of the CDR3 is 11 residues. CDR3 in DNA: TGTGCCAGTAGGGCCAACTATGGCTACACCTTC. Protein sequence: CASRANYGYTF.

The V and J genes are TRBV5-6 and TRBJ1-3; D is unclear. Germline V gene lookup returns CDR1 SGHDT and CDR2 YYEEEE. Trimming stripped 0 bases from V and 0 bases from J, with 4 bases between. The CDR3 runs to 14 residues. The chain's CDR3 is CASSLGISGNTIYF. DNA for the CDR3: TGTGCCAGCAGCTTGGGGATCTCTGGAAACACCATATATTTT.

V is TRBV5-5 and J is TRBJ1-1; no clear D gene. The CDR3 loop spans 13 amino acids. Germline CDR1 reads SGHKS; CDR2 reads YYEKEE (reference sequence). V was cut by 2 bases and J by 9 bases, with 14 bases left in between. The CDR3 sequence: CASSFGNLDQAFF. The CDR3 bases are TGTGCCAGCAGCTTTGGTAATCTTGACCAAGCTTTCTTT.

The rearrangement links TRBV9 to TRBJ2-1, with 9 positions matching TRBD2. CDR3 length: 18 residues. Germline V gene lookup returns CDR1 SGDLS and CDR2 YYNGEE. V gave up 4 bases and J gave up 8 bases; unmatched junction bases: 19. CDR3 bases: TGTGCCAGCAGCTCAAAATCTAGCGGGGCCTATTCGGGTTATGAGCAGTTCTTC. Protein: CASSSKSSGAYSGYEQFF.

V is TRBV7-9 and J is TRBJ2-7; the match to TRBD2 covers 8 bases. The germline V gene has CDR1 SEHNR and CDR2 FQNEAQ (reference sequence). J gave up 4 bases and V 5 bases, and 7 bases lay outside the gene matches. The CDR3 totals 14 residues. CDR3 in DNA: TGTGCCAGCAGCGGAACTAGCGGAATTTACGAGCAGTACTTC. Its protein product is CASSGTSGIYEQYF.

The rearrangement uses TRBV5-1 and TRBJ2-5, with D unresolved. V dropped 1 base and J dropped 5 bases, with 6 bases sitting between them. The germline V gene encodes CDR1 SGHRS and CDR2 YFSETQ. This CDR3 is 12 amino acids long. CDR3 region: CASSLFGETQYF. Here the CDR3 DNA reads TGCGCCAGCAGCTTGTTTGGGGAGACCCAGTACTTC.

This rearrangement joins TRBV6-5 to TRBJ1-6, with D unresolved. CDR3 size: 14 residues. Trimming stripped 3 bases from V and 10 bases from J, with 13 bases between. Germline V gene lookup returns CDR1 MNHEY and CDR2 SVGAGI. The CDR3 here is CASSYVGVGSPLHF. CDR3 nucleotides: TGTGCCAGCAGTTATGTGGGAGTCGGGTCACCCCTCCACTTT.

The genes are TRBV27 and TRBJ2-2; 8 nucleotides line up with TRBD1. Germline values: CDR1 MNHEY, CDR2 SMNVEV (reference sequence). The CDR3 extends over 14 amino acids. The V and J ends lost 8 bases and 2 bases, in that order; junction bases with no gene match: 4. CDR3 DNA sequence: TGTGCCAGCCAGGACAGGGCAAACACCGGGGAGCTGTTTTTT. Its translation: CASQDRANTGELFF.

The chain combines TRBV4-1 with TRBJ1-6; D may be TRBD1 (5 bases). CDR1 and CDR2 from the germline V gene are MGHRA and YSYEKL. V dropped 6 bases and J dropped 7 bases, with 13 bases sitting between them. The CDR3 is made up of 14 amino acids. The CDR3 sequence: CASSRDAENSPLHF. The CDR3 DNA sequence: TGCGCCAGCAGTCGGGACGCGGAAAATTCACCCCTCCACTTT.

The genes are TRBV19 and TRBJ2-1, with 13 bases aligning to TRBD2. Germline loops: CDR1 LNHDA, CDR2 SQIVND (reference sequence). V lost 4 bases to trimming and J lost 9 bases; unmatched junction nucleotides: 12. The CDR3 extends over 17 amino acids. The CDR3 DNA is TGTGCCAGTAGTAGGACTAGCGGGAGCTCCTCCGCGAGTGAGCAGTTCTTC. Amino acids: CASSRTSGSSSASEQFF.

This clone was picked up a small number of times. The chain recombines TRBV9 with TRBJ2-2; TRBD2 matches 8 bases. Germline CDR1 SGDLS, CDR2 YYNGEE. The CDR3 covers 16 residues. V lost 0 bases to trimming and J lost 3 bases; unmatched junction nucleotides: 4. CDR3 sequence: CASSVDGGAHTGELFF. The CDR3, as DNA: TGTGCCAGCAGCGTAGACGGGGGGGCCCACACCGGGGAGCTGTTTTTT.

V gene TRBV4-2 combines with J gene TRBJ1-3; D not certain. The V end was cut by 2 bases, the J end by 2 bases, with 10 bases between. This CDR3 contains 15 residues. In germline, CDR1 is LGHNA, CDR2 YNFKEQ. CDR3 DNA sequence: TGTGCCAGCAGCCAACGGAGCAGAACTGGAAACACCATATATTTT. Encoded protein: CASSQRSRTGNTIYF.

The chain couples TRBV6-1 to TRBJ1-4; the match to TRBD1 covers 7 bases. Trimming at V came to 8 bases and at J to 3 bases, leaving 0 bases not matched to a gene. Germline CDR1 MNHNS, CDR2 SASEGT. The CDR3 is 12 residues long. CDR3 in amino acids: CASDRANEKLFF. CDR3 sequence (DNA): TGTGCCAGCGACAGGGCTAATGAAAAACTGTTTTTT.